This entry concerns a single T cell receptor beta chain. Ophthalmopathy patients showed a Clinical Activity Score of at least 3, NOSPECS grade of at least 4 and duration under 3 months. With 4 bases clipped from V and 4 bases from J, the junction kept 7 bases outside the gene matches. The germline V gene has CDR1 MDHEN and CDR2 SYDVKM. CDR3 length: 15 amino acids. These data are taken from a study of T cells in Graves' hyperthyroidism and ophthalmopathy. As for the study in general: Peripheral blood draws took place at initial diagnosis, ahead of any treatment.

TCR beta CDR3 region amplification was performed from RNA transcripts. A set of HTBI primers served as the primers for a first-round RT-PCR of the TCR CDR3. TCRdb redid the calling of the multiplex PCR reads with MiXCR, one entry per CDR3 protein. This sample carries around 610,000 distinct CDR3 sequences, about 15% of them seen once, and the ten largest clones take 3.5% to 4.5%. This clonotype originated in a woman aged 40 to 49 with Graves' ophthalmopathy. The chain employs TRBV28 and TRBJ1-1, with TRBD1 identical over 9 bases. The sample comprised blood. CDR3 sequence: CASSSGQGEGTEAFF. CDR3 DNA sequence: TGTGCCAGCAGTTCGGGACAGGGAGAGGGCACTGAAGCTTTCTTT.